Presented here are 21 T cell receptor beta chains from one specimen sequenced in a study of T cell responses to AZD1222 COVID-19 vaccine. Only in-frame clones appear in the TCRdb table, and some are missing; sequencing was by immunoSEQ multiplex PCR. The sample includes about 150,000 clones, approximately 90% of them seen just once. Specimen: peripheral blood, collected 28 days after the second AZD1222 dose. The receptors originated from an adult who received the AZD1222 COVID-19 vaccine.

The chain recombines TRBV5-4 with TRBJ2-3; TRBD2 aligns across 9 bases. V shed 5 bases and J 4 bases; nucleotides not matched to a gene: 5. This CDR3 region has 14 residues. Germline CDR1 is SGHNT and CDR2 is YYREEE (reference sequence). The CDR3 region is CASSTSGYPDTQYF. The CDR3 coding sequence is TGTGCCAGCAGTACTAGCGGGTATCCAGATACGCAGTATTTT.

The chain links TRBV5-1 to TRBJ2-5; 13 nucleotides agree with TRBD2. With V trimmed by 2 bases and J by 5 bases, 9 bases remained unmatched. The CDR3 runs to 17 residues. Germline values: CDR1 SGHRS, CDR2 YFSETQ. CDR3 residues: CASSFRLAGGLEETQYF. CDR3 DNA: TGCGCCAGCAGCTTTAGACTAGCGGGAGGTCTTGAGGAGACCCAGTACTTC.

V is TRBV29-1 and J is TRBJ2-1; D tentatively fits TRBD1 or TRBD2 (5 bases each). The CDR3 consists of 12 residues. Germline V gene sequence: CDR1 SQVTM, CDR2 ANQGSEA. V was cut by 1 base and J by 10 bases, with 11 bases left in between. The CDR3 loop reads CSVEGGVGEQFF. CDR3 DNA sequence: TGCAGCGTTGAAGGAGGGGTTGGCGAGCAGTTCTTC.

V gene TRBV6-1 combines with J gene TRBJ1-1; 7 nucleotides align to TRBD1. This CDR3 contains 14 residues. Germline-derived CDR1 and CDR2 are MNHNS and SASEGT. Trimming took 4 bases from V and 5 from J; bases not matched to a gene: 7. The CDR3 spells CASSAYRGQTEAFF. CDR3 in DNA: TGTGCCAGCAGTGCTTACAGGGGACAGACTGAAGCTTTCTTT.

V is TRBV27 and J is TRBJ2-1; 8 bases line up with TRBD2. This CDR3 spans 16 amino acids. Per germline, CDR1 MNHEY and CDR2 SMNVEV (reference sequence). Unmatched junction bases numbered 11, after V lost 4 bases and J lost 6 bases. The CDR3 reads CASSSSSGFLGNEQFF. CDR3 bases: TGTGCCAGCAGTTCATCTAGCGGGTTCCTGGGCAATGAGCAGTTCTTC.

CDR3 loop: CASTSGGYTEAFF. DNA of the CDR3: TGTGCCAGTACCTCAGGGGGGTACACTGAAGCTTTCTTT. The V call is TRBV19, the J call TRBJ1-1; 7 nucleotides match TRBD1. Losses at the gene ends were 7 bases for V and 3 bases for J; bases not matched to a gene: 5. The germline V gene has CDR1 LNHDA and CDR2 SQIVND (reference sequence). The CDR3 covers 13 residues.

This clone was picked up a small number of times. The gene calls are TRBV7-9 and TRBJ2-5; possible D gene TRBD1, 5 bases. The ends were cut back, 6 bases at V and 6 bases at J, with 11 bases in the middle. This CDR3 has 12 residues. The germline CDR1 and CDR2 sequences are SEHNR and FQNEAQ (reference sequence). CDR3 sequence: CASSSGWKTQYF. CDR3 bases: TGTGCCAGCAGTTCAGGGTGGAAGACCCAGTACTTC. The full variable domain, completed using reference TRBV7-9 and TRBJ2-5, is DTGVSQNPRHKITKRGQNVTFRCDPISEHNRLYWYRQTLGQGPEFLTYFQNEAQLEKSRLLSDRFSAERPKGSFSTLEIQRTEQGDSAMYLCASSSGWKTQYFGPGTRLLVL.

This clone occurred a few times. V gene TRBV18 combines with J gene TRBJ1-1; D remains ambiguous. The CDR3 length is 11 residues. In germline, CDR1 is KGHSH, CDR2 LQKENI. V lost 5 bases, J lost 4 bases, and 5 bases lay in between. CDR3 bases: TGTGCCAGCTCAGGGGTCACTGAAGCTTTCTTT. Its translation is CASSGVTEAFF.

J is TRBJ1-2 and V is TRBV28; D unresolved. Trimming pared 4 bases from V and 0 bases from J, leaving 9 bases between. Germline CDR1 MDHEN, CDR2 SYDVKM. This CDR3 has 14 residues. In DNA, the CDR3 is TGTGCCAGCAGTTGGGCGTTAGCTAACTATGGCTACACCTTC. Amino acids: CASSWALANYGYTF.

The rearrangement joins TRBV28 to TRBJ2-7; the D is unclear. The CDR3 extends over 14 amino acids. V was trimmed by 5 bases and J by 0 bases, leaving 11 bases between them. Germline V CDR1 and CDR2: MDHEN, SYDVKM. The CDR3 DNA reads TGTGCCAGCAGTCCGCGGACCGTCTCCTACGAGCAGTACTTC. Its translation is CASSPRTVSYEQYF.

V gene TRBV11-1 combines with J gene TRBJ1-1; maybe TRBD1 (6 bases). This CDR3 region has 15 residues. Germline lookup yields CDR1 SGHAT and CDR2 FQDESV (reference sequence). Trimming shortened V by 4 bases and J by 0 bases, and 12 bases separated the two germline ends. The CDR3 reads CASSSGQFMNTEAFF. The CDR3 coding sequence is TGTGCCAGCAGCTCCGGACAGTTCATGAACACTGAAGCTTTCTTT.

The J gene is TRBJ1-5, the V gene TRBV27, with a possible D match to TRBD1 (5 bases). With 1 base removed from V and 0 bases from J, the gap between germline ends came to 13 bases. Germline V CDR1 and CDR2: MNHEY, SMNVEV (reference sequence). The CDR3 contains 17 residues. The DNA for the CDR3 is TGTGCCAGCAGTTTATTATCTGGGGACCATAGCAATCAGCCCCAGCATTTT. Amino acids: CASSLLSGDHSNQPQHF.

The chain couples TRBV11-2 to TRBJ2-1; TRBD2 aligns across 9 bases. The CDR3 loop spans 16 amino acids. Germline assignment: CDR1 SGHAT and CDR2 FQNNGV. Trimming cost V 1 base and J 8 bases; bases outside gene matches: 9. The CDR3 DNA is TGTGCCAGCAGCTTAGGGGGCGCGGGAGGGCCCTATGAGCAGTTCTTC. Its protein is CASSLGGAGGPYEQFF.

The chain is built from TRBV9 and TRBJ2-7; D not resolved. The CDR3 covers 12 residues. The ends were cut back, 4 bases at V and 1 base at J, with 6 bases in the middle. The germline gives CDR1 SGDLS, CDR2 YYNGEE. CDR3 bases: TGTGCCAGCAGCCCCCCTTCCTACGAGCAGTACTTC. Its protein product is CASSPPSYEQYF.

This rearrangement joins TRBV10-3 to TRBJ2-4; 7 nucleotides match TRBD2. The germline V gene encodes CDR1 ENHRY and CDR2 SYGVKD. V shed 6 bases and J 8 bases; nucleotides not matched to a gene: 16. CDR3 size: 16 residues. The CDR3 reads CAISENLAGANDIQYF. CDR3 bases: TGTGCCATCAGCGAAAACCTCGCGGGAGCGAATGACATTCAGTACTTC.

The rearrangement joins TRBV2 to TRBJ1-2; no definite D call. The V end lost 2 bases, the J end lost 4 bases, and 11 bases lay between the germline ends. Germline CDR1 is SNHLY and CDR2 is FYNNEI. This CDR3 is 14 amino acids long. The CDR3 reads CASSELAGPYGYTF. As DNA, the CDR3 is TGTGCCAGCAGTGAATTAGCAGGCCCCTATGGCTACACCTTC. Full variable domain (missing parts from reference TRBV2 and TRBJ1-2): EPEVTQTPSHQVTQMGQEVILRCVPISNHLYFYWYRQILGQKVEFLVSFYNNEISEKSEIFDDQFSVERPDGSNFTLKIRSTKLEDSAMYFCASSELAGPYGYTFGSGTRLTVV.

V usage is TRBV19 and J usage is TRBJ1-1, with D maybe TRBD1 (6 bases). The germline V gene encodes CDR1 LNHDA and CDR2 SQIVND (reference sequence). The CDR3 runs 15 residues. Trimming took off 2 bases at V and 3 bases at J, with 13 bases between the two ends. The CDR3, as DNA: TGTGCCAGTAGTATATTGGCAGGGGTCGACACTGAAGCTTTCTTT. It is translated as CASSILAGVDTEAFF.

The V and J genes are TRBV11-2 and TRBJ1-2; possibly TRBD1 for D (6 bases). The CDR3 spans 13 residues. Germline CDR1 SGHAT, CDR2 FQNNGV. V was clipped by 4 bases and J by 8 bases, with 14 bases between them. CDR3 DNA sequence: TGTGCCAGCAGCTCTAACAGGGATCGGGGCTACACCTTC. It translates to CASSSNRDRGYTF.

V is TRBV11-1 and J is TRBJ2-1; 11 bases fit TRBD2. Germline V gene data show CDR1 as SGHAT and CDR2 as FQDESV (reference sequence). V was clipped by 4 bases and J by 6 bases; unmatched bases: 5. This CDR3 is built from 15 residues. The CDR3 sequence: CASSSTSGDLNEQFF. In nucleotides, the CDR3 is TGTGCCAGCAGCTCGACTAGCGGGGACCTCAATGAGCAGTTCTTC.

This chain uses TRBV14 with TRBJ1-5; no firm D call. Trimming cost V 5 bases and J 0 bases, with 5 bases left between them. In germline, CDR1 is SGHDN, CDR2 FVKESK. The CDR3 is 13 residues long. The CDR3 sequence: CASSRDSNQPQHF. CDR3 coding DNA: TGTGCCAGCAGCAGGGATAGCAATCAGCCCCAGCATTTT.

The chain combines TRBV15 with TRBJ1-2, with D perhaps matching TRBD1 (5 bases). V was cut by 8 bases and J by 0 bases, with 13 bases left in between. The CDR3 loop spans 14 amino acids. Germline loops: CDR1 LNHNV, CDR2 YYDKDF (reference sequence). The CDR3 is CATARGASNYGYTF. In DNA, the CDR3 is TGTGCCACCGCTAGGGGAGCCTCTAACTATGGCTACACCTTC.